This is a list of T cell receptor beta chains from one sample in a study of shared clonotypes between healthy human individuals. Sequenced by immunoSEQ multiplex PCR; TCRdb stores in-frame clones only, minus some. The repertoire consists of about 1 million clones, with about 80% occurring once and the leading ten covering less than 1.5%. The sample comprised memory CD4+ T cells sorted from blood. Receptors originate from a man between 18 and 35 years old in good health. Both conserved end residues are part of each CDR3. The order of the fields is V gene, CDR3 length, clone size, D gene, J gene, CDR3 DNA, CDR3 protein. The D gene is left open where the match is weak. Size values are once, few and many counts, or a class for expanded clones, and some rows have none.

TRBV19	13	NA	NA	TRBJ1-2	TGTGCCAGTCAGATTCTTCGGAGTGGGGGCTACACCTTC	CASQILRSGGYTF
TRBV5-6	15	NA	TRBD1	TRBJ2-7	TGTGCCAGCAGCTTGGGACAGGGGATCGCCTACGAGCAGTACTTC	CASSLGQGIAYEQYF
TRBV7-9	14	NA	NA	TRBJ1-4	TGTGCCAGCAGCTTGGGATCCAGCCACGAAAAACTGTTTTTT	CASSLGSSHEKLFF
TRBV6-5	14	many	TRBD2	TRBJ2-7	TGTGCCAGCAGCCCGGGACTAGCGGGGGCCTCCGCGTACTTC	CASSPGLAGASAYF
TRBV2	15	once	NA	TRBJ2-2	TGTGCCAGCAGTGATCCAGGGGGGGCCACCGGGGAGCTGTTTTTT	CASSDPGGATGELFF
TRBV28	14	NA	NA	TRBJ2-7	TGTGCCAGCAGTTCAGCAGGATTATCCTACGAGCAGTACTTC	CASSSAGLSYEQYF
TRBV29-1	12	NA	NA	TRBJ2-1	TGCAGCGTTGCATGGTCTAGCCATGAGCAGTTCTTC	CSVAWSSHEQFF
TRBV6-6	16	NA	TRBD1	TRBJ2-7	TGTGCCAGCAGTTACCCGACAGGGGGCTTACCCAGCGAGCAGTACTTC	CASSYPTGGLPSEQYF
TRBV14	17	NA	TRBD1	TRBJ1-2	TGTGCCAGCAGCGCCGAGCCTAACAGGGGGCCCTACTATGGCTACACCTTC	CASSAEPNRGPYYGYTF
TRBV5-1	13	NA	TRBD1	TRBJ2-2	TGCGCCAGCAGCTTCACAGGGGTGGAGGAGCTGTTTTTT	CASSFTGVEELFF
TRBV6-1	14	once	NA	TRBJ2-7	TGTGCCAGCAGAGGACAGTCGAGCTCCTACGAGCAGTACTTC	CASRGQSSSYEQYF
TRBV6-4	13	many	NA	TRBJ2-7	TGTGCCAGCAGTGTAGGACAAGCCTACGAGCAGTACTTC	CASSVGQAYEQYF
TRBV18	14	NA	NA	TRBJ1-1	TGTGCCAGCTCGGCCGGGACGGTGAACACTGAAGCTTTCTTT	CASSAGTVNTEAFF
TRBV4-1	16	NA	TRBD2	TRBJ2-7	TGCGCCAGCAGCCAACCCAGCGGGAGTAAATCCTACGAGCAGTACTTC	CASSQPSGSKSYEQYF
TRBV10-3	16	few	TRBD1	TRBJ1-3	TGTGCCATCAGTGAGTCGCAGGGGGCGCCGGGAAACACCATATATTTT	CAISESQGAPGNTIYF
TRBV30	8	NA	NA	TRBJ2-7	TGTGCTTGGAAAGAGCAGTACTTC	CAWKEQYF
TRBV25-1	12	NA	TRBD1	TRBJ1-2	TGTGCCAGCAGTGGGGGACAGTGGGGCTACACCTTC	CASSGGQWGYTF
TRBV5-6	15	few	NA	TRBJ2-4	TGTGCCAGCAGCTCGCTCCGGGCCCGGGTGAACATTCAGTACTTC	CASSSLRARVNIQYF
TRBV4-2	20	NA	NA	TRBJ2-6	TGTGCCAGCAGCCAAGATGTGCGGCGAGATCTAGACTCTGGGGCCAACGTCCTGACTTTC	CASSQDVRRDLDSGANVLTF
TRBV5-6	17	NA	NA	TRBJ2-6	TGTGCCAGCAGCTTTGGGGGAATCTCTGGGGTGGCCAACGTCCTGACTTTC	CASSFGGISGVANVLTF
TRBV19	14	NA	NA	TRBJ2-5	TGTGCCAGTAGTCTAGGATGGGGACAAGAGACCCAGTACTTC	CASSLGWGQETQYF
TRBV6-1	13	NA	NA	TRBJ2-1	TGTGCCAGCAGTGAAGCCAACTACAATGAGCAGTTCTTC	CASSEANYNEQFF
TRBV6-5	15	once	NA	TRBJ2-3	TGTGCCAGCAGTCGCGGGACCTCACGCGCAGATACGCAGTATTTT	CASSRGTSRADTQYF
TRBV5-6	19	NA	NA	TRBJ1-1	TGTGCCAGCAGCTTGGCTTTAGTCGGCCTAGGGGTCGGGAACACTGAAGCTTTCTTT	CASSLALVGLGVGNTEAFF
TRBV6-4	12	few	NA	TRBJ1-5	TGTGCCAGCAGTGACGACGATCAGCCCCAGCATTTT	CASSDDDQPQHF
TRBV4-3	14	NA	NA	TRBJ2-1	TGCGCCAGCAGCCAAGAACATCGGGGCAATGAGCAGTTCTTC	CASSQEHRGNEQFF
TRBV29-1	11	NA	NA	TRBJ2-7	TGCAGCGTTGTCGGAGTCCTAGGGCAGTACTTC	CSVVGVLGQYF
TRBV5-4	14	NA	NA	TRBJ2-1	TGTGCCAGCAGCTTGGGAGACTTTGCCAATGAGCAGTTCTTC	CASSLGDFANEQFF
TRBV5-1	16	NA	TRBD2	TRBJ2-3	TGCGCCAGCAGCTTACTGGAAAAGCGGGAGAAAGATACGCAGTATTTT	CASSLLEKREKDTQYF
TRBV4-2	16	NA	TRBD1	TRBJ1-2	TGTGCCAGCAGCCAAGATCAAGGGACAGGGGGGGGTGGCTACACCTTC	CASSQDQGTGGGGYTF
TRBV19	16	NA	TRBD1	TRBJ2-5	TGTGCCAGTAGTACCCGACAGGGTCGAGGCCAAGAGACCCAGTACTTC	CASSTRQGRGQETQYF
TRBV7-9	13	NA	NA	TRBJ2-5	TGTGCCAGCAGCCCTCCGGCGCTGCGGACCCAGTACTTC	CASSPPALRTQYF
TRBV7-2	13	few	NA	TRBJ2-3	TGTGCCAGCAGCCACGGAGGGGTCGATACGCAGTATTTT	CASSHGGVDTQYF
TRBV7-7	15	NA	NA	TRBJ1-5	TGTGCTAGCAGCTTAGGAAGAGACAGCAATCAGCCCCAGCATTTT	CASSLGRDSNQPQHF
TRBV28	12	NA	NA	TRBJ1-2	TGTGCCAGCAGTTTACTGGCTGGAGGCTACACCTTC	CASSLLAGGYTF
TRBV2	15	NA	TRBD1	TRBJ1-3	TGTGCCAGCAGTGTCGGGACAGGGGGCGGAAACACCATATATTTT	CASSVGTGGGNTIYF
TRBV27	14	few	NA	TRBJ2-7	TGTGCCAGCAGTTTCCACGGGGCGCCCTACGAGCAGTACTTC	CASSFHGAPYEQYF
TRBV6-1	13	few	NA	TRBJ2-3	TGTGCCAGCATTAACAGGGAAATCGATACGCAGTATTTT	CASINREIDTQYF
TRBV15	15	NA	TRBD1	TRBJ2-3	TGTGCCACCAGCAGAAGGACAGGGGGCACAGATACGCAGTATTTT	CATSRRTGGTDTQYF
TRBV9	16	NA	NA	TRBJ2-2	TGTGCCAGCAGCGTAAACGCTTCGCCCCGCACCGGGGAGCTGTTTTTT	CASSVNASPRTGELFF
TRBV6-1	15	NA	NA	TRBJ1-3	TGTGCCAGCAGTGAAGGGCCGGGGGGAGGAAACACCATATATTTT	CASSEGPGGGNTIYF
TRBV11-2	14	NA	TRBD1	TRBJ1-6	TGTGCCAGCAGCTTGGGGGACAGACTTTCACCCCTCCACTTT	CASSLGDRLSPLHF
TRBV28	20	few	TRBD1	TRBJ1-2	TGTGCCAGCAGTTTTAACCCAAGACAGGGGCAATTCTTTAGGGGATATGGCTACACCTTC	CASSFNPRQGQFFRGYGYTF
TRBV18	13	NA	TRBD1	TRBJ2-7	TGTGCCAGCTCAGAAACAGGGGCCTACGAGCAGTACTTC	CASSETGAYEQYF
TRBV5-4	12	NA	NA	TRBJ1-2	TGTGCCAGCAGCTTTCCTGACTATGGCTACACCTTC	CASSFPDYGYTF
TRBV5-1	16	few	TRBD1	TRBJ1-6	TGCGCCAGCAGGGCTGACAGGGGCGGTCTTAATTCACCCCTCCACTTT	CASRADRGGLNSPLHF
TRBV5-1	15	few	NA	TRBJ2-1	TGCGCCAGCAGCTTGGCCGTTGCGACGTCCGATAGGCAGTTCTTC	CASSLAVATSDRQFF
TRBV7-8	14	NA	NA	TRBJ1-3	TGTGCCAGCAGCCCCACAGGAACTGGAAACACCATATATTTT	CASSPTGTGNTIYF
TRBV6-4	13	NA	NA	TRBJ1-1	TGTGCCAGCAGTGACTCAAGGGGGTCCGAGGCTTTCTTT	CASSDSRGSEAFF
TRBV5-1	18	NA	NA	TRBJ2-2	TGCGCCAGCAGCTTGCCTACGACTAGTTCAATAAACACCGGGGAGCTGTTTTTT	CASSLPTTSSINTGELFF
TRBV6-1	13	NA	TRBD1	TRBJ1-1	TGTGCCACCTCGGACAGGGGGCACACTGAAGCTTTCTTT	CATSDRGHTEAFF
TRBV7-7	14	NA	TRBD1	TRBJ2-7	TGTGCTAGCAGCTTGGGACAGGGGATATTCGAGCAGTACTTC	CASSLGQGIFEQYF
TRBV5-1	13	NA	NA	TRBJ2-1	TGCGCCAGCAGCCGGCCCTCAAACAATGAGCAGTTCTTC	CASSRPSNNEQFF
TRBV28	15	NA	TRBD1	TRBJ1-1	TGTGCCAGCAGCGCCAGGGACAGGGGGCCGGGGGAAGCTTTCTTT	CASSARDRGPGEAFF
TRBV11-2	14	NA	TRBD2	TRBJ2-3	TGTGCCAGCAGCCTTCAAGCGGGGGCAGATACGCAGTATTTT	CASSLQAGADTQYF
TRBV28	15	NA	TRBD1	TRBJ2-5	TGTGCCAGCAGTTATCAGACAGGGGGCACAGAGACCCAGTACTTC	CASSYQTGGTETQYF
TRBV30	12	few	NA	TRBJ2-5	TGTGCCTGGAGTGTATCGGGGGTCCAGGAGTACTTC	CAWSVSGVQEYF
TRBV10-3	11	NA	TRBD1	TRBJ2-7	TGTGCCATCACCGGGACAGGGGAACAGTACTTC	CAITGTGEQYF
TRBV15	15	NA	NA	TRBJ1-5	TGTGCCACCAGCAGGTACGGGGATAGCAATCAGCCCCAGCATTTT	CATSRYGDSNQPQHF